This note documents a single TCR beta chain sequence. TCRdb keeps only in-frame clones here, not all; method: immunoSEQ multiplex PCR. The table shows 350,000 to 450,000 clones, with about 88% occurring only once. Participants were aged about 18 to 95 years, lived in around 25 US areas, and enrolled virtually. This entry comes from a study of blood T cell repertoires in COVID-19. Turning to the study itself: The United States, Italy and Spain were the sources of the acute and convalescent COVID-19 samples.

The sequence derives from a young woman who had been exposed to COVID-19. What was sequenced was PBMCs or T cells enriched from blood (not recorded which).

In DNA form, the CDR3 reads TGTGCCAGCAGCCTCCGGACTAGCGGGGGGGCTGACCGCTCCTACAATGAGCAGTTCTTC. It translates to CASSLRTSGGADRSYNEQFF. The gene calls are TRBV7-3 and TRBJ2-1; the match to TRBD2 covers 15 bases. The CDR3 sequence is 20 residues long. V lost 5 bases, J lost 0 bases, and 11 bases stayed unmatched. CDR1 and CDR2 (germline): SGHTA, FQGTGA.